Below, one TCR beta chain is given with its context. This record belongs to a study of blood T cell repertoires in COVID-19. The overall study: Samples of COVID-19 (acute and convalescent) were obtained from the United States, Italy and Spain. PBMCs, B-cell-depleted T cells, or T cells provided the cDNA or gDNA that made up the material.

This CDR3 contains 16 residues. In germline, CDR1 is MDHEN, CDR2 SYDVKM. The V end was cut by 3 bases, the J end by 0 bases, with 11 bases between. Authors' processing steps: Amplification with reference gene primers provided the estimates of nucleated cell counts. The data were produced by immunoSEQ multiplex PCR, yet TCRdb's version contains in-frame clones alone and is incomplete. Clone size and the V and J calls come from that table; the DNA yielded D and trimming. The sample consists of 81,000 or so clones, 86% of them appearing once. The chain combines TRBV28 with TRBJ1-4; D uncertain. This TCR came from a man over 45 with active COVID-19. The sequenced sample consisted of peripheral blood. The CDR3 DNA follows: TGTGCCAGCAGTTTGGGATCCGGGACAACTAATGAAAAACTGTTTTTT. This gives the protein CASSLGSGTTNEKLFF.